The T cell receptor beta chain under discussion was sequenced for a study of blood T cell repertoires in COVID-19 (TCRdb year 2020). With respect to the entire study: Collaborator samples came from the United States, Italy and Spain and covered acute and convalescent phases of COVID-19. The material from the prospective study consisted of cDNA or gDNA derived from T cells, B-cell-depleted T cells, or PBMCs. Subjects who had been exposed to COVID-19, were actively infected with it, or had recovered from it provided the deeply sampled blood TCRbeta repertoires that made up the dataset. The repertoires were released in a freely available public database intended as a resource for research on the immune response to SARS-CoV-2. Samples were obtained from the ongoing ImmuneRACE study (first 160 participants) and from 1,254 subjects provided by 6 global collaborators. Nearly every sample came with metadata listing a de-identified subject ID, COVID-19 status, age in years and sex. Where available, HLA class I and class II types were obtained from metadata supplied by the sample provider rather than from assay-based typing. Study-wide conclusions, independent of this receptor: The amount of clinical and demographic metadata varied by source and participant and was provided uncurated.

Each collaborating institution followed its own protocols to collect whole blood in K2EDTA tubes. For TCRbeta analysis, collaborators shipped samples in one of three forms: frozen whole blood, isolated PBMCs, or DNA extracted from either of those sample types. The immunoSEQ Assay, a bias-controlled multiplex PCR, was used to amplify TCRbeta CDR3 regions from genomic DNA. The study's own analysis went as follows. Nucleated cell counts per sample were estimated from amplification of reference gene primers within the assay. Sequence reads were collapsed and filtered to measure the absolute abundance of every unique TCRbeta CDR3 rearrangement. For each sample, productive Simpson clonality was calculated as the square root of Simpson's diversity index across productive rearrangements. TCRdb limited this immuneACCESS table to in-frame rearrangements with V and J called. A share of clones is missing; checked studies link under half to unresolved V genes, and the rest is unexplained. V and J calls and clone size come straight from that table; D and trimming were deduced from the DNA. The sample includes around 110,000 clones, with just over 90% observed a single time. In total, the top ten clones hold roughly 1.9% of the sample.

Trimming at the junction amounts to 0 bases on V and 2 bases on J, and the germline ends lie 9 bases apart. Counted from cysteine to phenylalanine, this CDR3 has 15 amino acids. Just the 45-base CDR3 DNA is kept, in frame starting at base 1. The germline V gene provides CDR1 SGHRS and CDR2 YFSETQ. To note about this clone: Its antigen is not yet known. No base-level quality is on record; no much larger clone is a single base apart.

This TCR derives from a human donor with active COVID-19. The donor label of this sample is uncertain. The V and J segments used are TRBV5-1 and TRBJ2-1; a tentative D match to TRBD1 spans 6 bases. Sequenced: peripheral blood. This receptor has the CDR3 CASSLVSGAYNEQFF. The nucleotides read TGCGCCAGCAGCTTGGTCTCAGGGGCCTACAATGAGCAGTTCTTC. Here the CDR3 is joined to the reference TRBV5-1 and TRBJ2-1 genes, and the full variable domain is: KAGVTQTPRYLIKTRGQQVTLSCSPISGHRSVSWYQQTPGQGLQFLFEYFSETQRNKGNFPGRFSGRQFSNSRSEMNVSTLELGDSALYLCASSLVSGAYNEQFFGPGTRLTVL.